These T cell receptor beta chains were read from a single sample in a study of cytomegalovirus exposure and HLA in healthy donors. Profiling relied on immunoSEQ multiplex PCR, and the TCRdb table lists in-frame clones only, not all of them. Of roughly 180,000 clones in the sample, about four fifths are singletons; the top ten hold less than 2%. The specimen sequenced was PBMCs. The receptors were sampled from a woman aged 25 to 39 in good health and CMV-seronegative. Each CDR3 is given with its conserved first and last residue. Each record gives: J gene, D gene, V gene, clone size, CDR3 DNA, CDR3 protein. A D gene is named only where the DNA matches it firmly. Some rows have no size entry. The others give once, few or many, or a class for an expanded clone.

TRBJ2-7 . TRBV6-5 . TGTGCCAGCAGTTACGGGCTAAATCGAGAGTACGAGCAGTACTTC CASSYGLNREYEQYF
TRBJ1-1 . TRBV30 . TGTGCCTGGAGTCGCGACCTAAACAGGGAAGGAGACACTGAAGCTTTCTTT CAWSRDLNREGDTEAFF
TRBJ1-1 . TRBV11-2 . TGTGCCAGCAGCTTAGGGGGGGGATCTGAAGCTTTCTTT CASSLGGGSEAFF
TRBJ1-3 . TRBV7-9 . TGTGCCAGCAGCTTACTCGGGAGGGTCCAAGATTTT CASSLLGRVQDF
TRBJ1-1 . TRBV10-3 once TGTGCCATCACCCGGGGAGAGGTAGCTTTCTTT CAITRGEVAFF
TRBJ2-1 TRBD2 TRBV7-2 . TGTGCCCTCATGCGTATAGCGGGGGGGTCGAACAATGAGCAGTTCTTC CALMRIAGGSNNEQFF
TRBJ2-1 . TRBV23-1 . TGCGCCAGCAGTCAATCCCATGTGTTGGGCCCCCACAATGAGCAGTTCTTC CASSQSHVLGPHNEQFF
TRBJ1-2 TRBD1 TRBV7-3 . TGTGCCAGCAGCTTAACACCTGGGACAGGGAATGGCTACACCTTC CASSLTPGTGNGYTF
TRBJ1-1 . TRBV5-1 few TGCGCCAGCAGCATCCAGGGGCAGAACACTGAAGCTTTCTTT CASSIQGQNTEAFF
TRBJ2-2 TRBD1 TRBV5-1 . TGCGCCAGCACGTTGGACAGGGGCACCGGGGAGCTGTTTTTT CASTLDRGTGELFF
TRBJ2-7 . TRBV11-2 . TGTGCCAGCAGCTTAGAGAACGGGTTGGTCTACGAGCAGTACTTC CASSLENGLVYEQYF